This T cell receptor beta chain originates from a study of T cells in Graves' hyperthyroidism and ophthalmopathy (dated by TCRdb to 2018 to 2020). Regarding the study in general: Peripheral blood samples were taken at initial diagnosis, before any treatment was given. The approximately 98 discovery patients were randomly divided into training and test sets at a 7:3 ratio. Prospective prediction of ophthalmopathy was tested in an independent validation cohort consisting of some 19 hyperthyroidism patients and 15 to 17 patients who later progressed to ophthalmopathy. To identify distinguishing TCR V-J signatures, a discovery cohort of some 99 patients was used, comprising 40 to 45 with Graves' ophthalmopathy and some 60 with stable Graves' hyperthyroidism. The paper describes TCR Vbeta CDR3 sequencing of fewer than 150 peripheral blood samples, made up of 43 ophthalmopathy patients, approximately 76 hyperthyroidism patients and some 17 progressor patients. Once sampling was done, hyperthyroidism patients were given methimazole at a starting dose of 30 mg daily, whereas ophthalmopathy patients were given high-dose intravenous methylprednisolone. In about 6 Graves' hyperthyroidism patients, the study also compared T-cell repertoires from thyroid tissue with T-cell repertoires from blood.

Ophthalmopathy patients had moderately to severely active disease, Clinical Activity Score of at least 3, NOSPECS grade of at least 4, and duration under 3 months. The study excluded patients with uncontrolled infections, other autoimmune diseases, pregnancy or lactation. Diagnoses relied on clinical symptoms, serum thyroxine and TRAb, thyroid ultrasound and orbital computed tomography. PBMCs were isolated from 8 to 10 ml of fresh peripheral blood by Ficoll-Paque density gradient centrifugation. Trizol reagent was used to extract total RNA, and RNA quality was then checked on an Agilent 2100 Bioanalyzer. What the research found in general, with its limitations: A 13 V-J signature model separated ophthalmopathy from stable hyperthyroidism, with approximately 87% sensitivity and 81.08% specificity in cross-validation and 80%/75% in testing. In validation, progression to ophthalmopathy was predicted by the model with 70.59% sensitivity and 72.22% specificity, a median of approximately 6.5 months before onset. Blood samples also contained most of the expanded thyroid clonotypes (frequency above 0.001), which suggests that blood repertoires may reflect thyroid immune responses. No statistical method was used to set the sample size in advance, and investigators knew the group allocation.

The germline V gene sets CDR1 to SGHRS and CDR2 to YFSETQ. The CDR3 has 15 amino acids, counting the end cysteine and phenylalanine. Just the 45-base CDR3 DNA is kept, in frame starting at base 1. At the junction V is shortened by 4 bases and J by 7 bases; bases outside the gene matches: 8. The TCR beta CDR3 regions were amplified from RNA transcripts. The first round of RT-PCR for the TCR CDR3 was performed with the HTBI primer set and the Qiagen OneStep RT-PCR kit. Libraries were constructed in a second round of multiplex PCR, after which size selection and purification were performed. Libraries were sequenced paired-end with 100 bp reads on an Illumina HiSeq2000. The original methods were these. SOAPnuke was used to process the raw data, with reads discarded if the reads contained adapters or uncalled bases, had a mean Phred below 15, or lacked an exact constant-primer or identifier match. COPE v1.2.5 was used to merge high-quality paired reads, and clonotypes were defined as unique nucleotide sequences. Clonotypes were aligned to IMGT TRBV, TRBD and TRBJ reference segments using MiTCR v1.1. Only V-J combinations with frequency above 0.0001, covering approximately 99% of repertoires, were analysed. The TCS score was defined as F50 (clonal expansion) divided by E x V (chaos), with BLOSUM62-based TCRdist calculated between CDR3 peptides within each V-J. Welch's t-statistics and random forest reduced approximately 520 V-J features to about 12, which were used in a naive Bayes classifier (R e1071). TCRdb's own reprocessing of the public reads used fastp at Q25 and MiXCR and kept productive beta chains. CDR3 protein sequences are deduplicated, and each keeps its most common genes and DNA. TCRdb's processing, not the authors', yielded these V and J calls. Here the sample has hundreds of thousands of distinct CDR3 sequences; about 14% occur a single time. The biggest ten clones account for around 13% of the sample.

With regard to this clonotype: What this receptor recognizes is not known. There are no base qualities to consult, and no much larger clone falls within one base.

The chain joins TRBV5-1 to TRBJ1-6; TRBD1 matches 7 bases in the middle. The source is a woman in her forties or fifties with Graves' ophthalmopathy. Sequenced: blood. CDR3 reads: CASSGGRRGNSPLHF. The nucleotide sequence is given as TGCGCCAGCAGCGGGGGGCGCAGGGGGAATTCACCCCTCCACTTT.